The 2 T cell receptor beta chains reported below all come from one sample, sequenced in a study of T cell repertoires in cytomegalovirus infection. No antigens are known for them. TCRdb analysed the reads with MiXCR anew, one entry per CDR3 protein. In the table there are about 890,000 distinct CDR3 sequences, approximately 30% of which are singletons. The material was cultured CD8+ T cells from PBMCs, obtained from culture after CMV antigen stimulation. The receptor set was obtained from a human donor in good health (CMV status not recorded). Some clones in this sample may be carry-over from other donors' samples.

The chain is built from TRBV5-1 and TRBJ2-7; D not resolved. The CDR3 is made up of 15 amino acids. Trimming took off 2 bases at V and 2 bases at J, with 14 bases between the two ends. Germline V CDR1 and CDR2: SGHRS, YFSETQ. The CDR3 sequence is CASSFSGDGTYEQYF. CDR3 nucleotide sequence: TGCGCCAGCAGCTTCTCGGGCGACGGCACCTACGAGCAGTACTTC.

This clonotype was observed at least ten times. Germline and junction disagree at one end, which may indicate a read error. The chain carries TRBV12-3 or TRBV12-4 and TRBJ1-3; the D is unclear. The CDR3 covers 13 residues. CDR3 sequence: CASSPTSRNTIYF. Here the CDR3 DNA reads TGTGCCAGCAGTCCCACCTCTCGAAACACCATATATTTT.